This T cell receptor (beta chain) was identified in a study of shared T cell receptors in the human thymus. This clone was counted a few times. The junction differs from germline at one of its ends, possibly a read error. This sample also contains other DNA sequences that code for the same CDR3. Per the germline V gene, CDR1 is MDHEN and CDR2 is SYDVKM. The CDR3 totals 16 residues. The method was immunoSEQ multiplex PCR; TCRdb's version includes in-frame clones alone and lacks a portion of them. The table includes approximately 730,000 clones, approximately 85% detected once. This same sample was also taken into another study, of human thymus T cells. Per that paper: Resections removed during corrective heart surgery provided the thymus tissue used.

The sequence was obtained from a girl less than two years old with a congenital heart defect. The sequenced sample was thymocytes. The V and J genes are TRBV28 and TRBJ1-6, with no clear D. The DNA for the CDR3 is TGTGCCAGCATACAACGGGAGGGAGTCTATAATTCCCCCCTCCACTTT. Translating gives CASIQREGVYNSPLHF.